Here is one TCR beta chain with its context. The target of this receptor is not known. It has no much larger one-base neighbor in the sample; base qualities were not kept. The data are from a study of PD-1 blockade in classical Hodgkin lymphoma (dated by TCRdb to the early 2020s). Broadly, across the study: Nivolumab dosing was 3 mg/kg intravenously every 2 weeks, continuing until either disease progression or unacceptable toxicity. To define a peripheral blood immune signature of response to PD-1 blockade in classical Hodgkin lymphoma, the study combined TCR beta sequencing with CyTOF. What the authors observed across the whole study: CD4+ but not CD8+ TCR diversity rose significantly by C4D1 (p=0.0027 vs p=0.16), most apparent in complete responders (p=0.02). Baseline TCR diversity was reported to be lower in newly diagnosed patients than in healthy donors and to be lower still in relapsed/refractory patients. Among trial patients, those achieving complete response had baseline diversity similar to that of newly diagnosed patients, while diversity was significantly lower in partial responders and progressors. Diversity was lower in patients who began nivolumab less than 1 year after ASCT, so these patients were left out of later analyses to avoid confounding by immune reconstitution. The study was restricted to a single clinical trial cohort, and the causes of repertoire differences, possibly disease activity or prior therapy, were left undefined.

V and J are trimmed by 3 bases and 4 bases, and the gene matches miss 10 bases of the junction. The CDR3 holds 16 amino acids from the cysteine to the phenylalanine. The read is trimmed to its CDR3 DNA, 48 bases read in frame from base 1. CDR1 and CDR2 were assigned from the germline V gene (reference sequence) as SEHNR and FQNEAQ. The time point label corresponds to: cycle 4 day 1 (C4D1), after about 6 weeks of nivolumab. All trial patients had relapsed after autologous stem cell transplantation, with cohorts A, B and C differing in prior brentuximab vedotin exposure. The trial cohort included 45 to 65 patients with relapsed/refractory classical Hodgkin lymphoma, and each patient had a best overall response of complete response, partial response or progressive disease. In the multi-cohort phase II CheckMate 205 trial, trial patients received single-agent nivolumab. Best overall response was determined by an independent review committee according to the 2007 International Working Group response criteria. Trial PBMCs were collected just before the start of nivolumab (C1D1) and during therapy at cycle 2 day 1 and cycle 4 day 1. Peripheral blood was collected in 8 mL Vacutainer Cell Preparation Tubes, from which PBMCs were isolated by centrifugation and then cryopreserved.

Genomic DNA was isolated using the Qiagen DNeasy kit from unsorted PBMCs as well as from negatively selected CD4+ and CD8+ fractions. TCR beta CDR3 regions were amplified by immunoSEQ multiplex PCR using primers annealing to V and J segments. A synthetic immune receptor repertoire was used to minimize amplification bias, and any remaining bias was removed computationally after sequencing. The source study handled its data this way. Custom Python scripts were used to quantify repertoire diversity as the Shannon entropy index. Unsorted, CD4+ and CD8+ repertoires were analyzed separately, except in combined analyses where CD4+ and CD8+ sequences were merged in silico. A clone counted as expanded when the clone's frequency after treatment rose at least 2-fold relative to C1D1, and clones undetected at baseline were given a pseudocount of 0.5. Clones with 0 or 1 copy at C1D1 were defined as singleton clones, while clones with 2 or more copies were defined as non-singleton clones. Clones expanded in unsorted samples were assigned a CD4+, CD8+ or unknown annotation through matching of protein sequences in sorted samples from the same patient. Wilcoxon tests were applied to paired samples to test diversity changes from C1D1 to C4D1. This immuneACCESS table, as held by TCRdb, lists in-frame sequences with V and J called but not all clones. Of the missing ones, under half trace to an unresolved V gene in checked studies; the others have no known cause. For V, J and clone size, that table is used; D and trimming come from the DNA. In this sample the table shows about 30,000 clones, about 81% of which occur a single time. The ten largest clones add up to 17% of the sample.

The chain is assembled from TRBV7-9 and TRBJ2-7; a stretch of 9 junction bases matches TRBD2. This receptor was taken from a human donor with classical Hodgkin lymphoma. The material was peripheral blood mononuclear cells (PBMCs), obtained before the fourth cycle of nivolumab. The CDR3 protein: CASSLYIAGARYEQYF. The sequenced DNA is TGTGCCAGCAGCTTGTATATAGCGGGAGCAAGGTACGAGCAGTACTTC.